Each of the 16 T cell receptor beta chains below was sequenced from the same sample in a study of identical twins. TCRdb called the 5' RACE reads again in MiXCR, with one record for every CDR3 protein. The sample holds around 1.7 million distinct CDR3 sequences, more than 30% seen once. The specimen was cord blood. These TCRs come from a newborn girl in good health.

CDR3 residues: CASSLVGVGANEKLFF. The CDR3 nucleotides read TGTGCCAGCAGCTTAGTAGGGGTGGGGGCCAATGAAAAACTGTTTTTT. V and J are TRBV7-9 and TRBJ1-4, with D perhaps matching TRBD1 (6 bases). The germline CDR1 and CDR2 sequences are SEHNR and FQNEAQ (reference sequence). This CDR3 has 16 residues. Trimming pared 1 base from V and 5 bases from J, leaving 14 bases between.

The chain employs TRBV4-2 and TRBJ1-3, with D perhaps matching TRBD1 (5 bases). CDR1 is LGHNA and CDR2 is YNFKEQ in the germline V gene. V was cut by 0 bases and J by 1 base, with 19 bases left in between. This CDR3 has 19 residues. This chain's CDR3 is CASSQDRGNSALSGNTIYF. Here the CDR3 DNA reads TGTGCCAGCAGCCAAGATCGGGGGAATTCGGCCCTATCTGGAAACACCATATATTTT.

Details on this clonotype: A read error is possible here, since a much larger clone lies one base away. The chain couples TRBV29-1 to TRBJ2-1; D is uncertain. Germline V lookup: CDR1 SQVTM, CDR2 ANQGSEA. This CDR3 has 12 residues. The DNA for the CDR3 is TGCAGCGCTAAGACTCGGTACAAGGAGCAGTTCTTC. This sequence encodes CSAKTRYKEQFF.

In this sample, this clonotype turned up a few times. The chain carries TRBV5-1 and TRBJ2-3; no clear D. Germline loops: CDR1 SGHRS, CDR2 YFSETQ. The V end was cut by 3 bases, the J end by 2 bases, with 16 bases between. This CDR3 is built from 16 residues. This CDR3 is CASSSRGSYYTDTQYF. DNA of the CDR3: TGCGCCAGCAGCTCCCGCGGTAGCTACTACACAGATACGCAGTATTTT.

CDR3 in DNA: TGTGCCAGCAGGGGAACCGGGACCTACATAGACGAGCAGTACTTC. It yields the protein CASRGTGTYIDEQYF. The chain carries TRBV6-1 and TRBJ2-7; possibly TRBD1 or TRBD2 for D (5 bases each). The germline V gene has CDR1 MNHNS and CDR2 SASEGT. The CDR3 totals 15 residues. Deletions cut 6 bases from V and 5 bases from J, with 20 bases between.

Remarks on this clonotype: One junction end disagrees with the germline gene, perhaps due to a read error. The rearrangement links TRBV4-2 to TRBJ2-3; 9 nucleotides match TRBD2. The CDR3 is 16 amino acids. Germline-derived CDR1 and CDR2 are LGHNA and YNFKEQ. CDR3 nucleotides: TGTGTCAGCAGCCAAGGCCTAGCGGGATCCACAGATACGCAGTATTTT. It yields the protein CVSSQGLAGSTDTQYF.

The chain has TRBV20-1 and TRBJ1-2, with 7 bases matching TRBD1. The CDR3 runs 14 residues. The germline gives CDR1 DFQATT, CDR2 SNEGSKA (reference sequence). V lost 8 bases, J lost 0 bases, and 9 bases stayed unmatched. The CDR3 sequence is CSTTGSSANYGYTF. The CDR3 DNA follows: TGCAGTACGACAGGGTCCTCAGCTAACTATGGCTACACCTTC.

The table lists this clonotype with many counts. The chain recombines TRBV7-2 with TRBJ2-3; no clear D. With 5 bases removed from V and 5 bases from J, the gap between germline ends came to 17 bases. The CDR3 is 15 residues long. Looked up from germline, CDR1 is SGHTA and CDR2 is FQGNSA. The CDR3: CASSPRTYPQDTQYF. In DNA, the CDR3 is TGTGCCAGCAGCCCAAGGACGTACCCTCAAGATACGCAGTATTTT. The full variable domain, in which reference TRBV7-2 and TRBJ2-3 provide the parts outside the CDR3, is GAGVSQSPSNKVTEKGKDVELRCDPISGHTALYWYRQSLGQGLEFLIYFQGNSAPDKSGLPSDRFSAERTGGSVSTLTIQRTQQEDSAVYLCASSPRTYPQDTQYFGPGTRLTVL.

The rearrangement joins TRBV21-1 to TRBJ1-2. TRBV21-1 is described as a pseudogene. This CDR3 has 15 residues. The chain's CDR3 is CASSKTEGFFFGYTF. CDR3 nucleotide sequence: TGTGCCAGCAGCAAAACGGAGGGTTTTTTTTTTGGCTACACCTTC.

The chain joins TRBV20-1 to TRBJ2-3; 10 bases match TRBD2. The CDR3 runs to 16 residues. Trimming removed 0 bases from V and 5 bases from J; junction bases left unmatched: 8. In germline, CDR1 is DFQATT, CDR2 SNEGSKA (reference sequence). The CDR3 nucleotides read TGCAGTGCTAGAGATCACTCTAGCGGGGGCCTAGATACGCAGTATTTT. Protein: CSARDHSSGGLDTQYF.

As concerns this clonotype: A much more abundant neighbour one base away suggests this may be a read error. This sequence joins TRBV4-2 and TRBJ2-7, with 10 bases fitting TRBD1. The CDR3 consists of 16 residues. With 4 bases clipped from V and 1 base from J, the junction kept 7 bases outside the gene matches. The germline V gene has CDR1 LGHNA and CDR2 YNFKEQ. For the CDR3, the DNA is TGTGCCAGCAGCCGAGTAGGGGACAGGGGTTCCTACGAGCAGTACTTC. Amino acid sequence: CASSRVGDRGSYEQYF.

The chain joins TRBV10-2 to TRBJ2-4, with D possibly TRBD2 on 7 matching bases. The germline V and J ends were trimmed by 3 bases and 0 bases, with 18 bases remaining between them. The CDR3 length is 18 residues. CDR1 and CDR2 from the germline V gene are WSHSY and SAAADI. CDR3 protein: CASSDGRTTGLAKNIQYF. The CDR3 nucleotides are TGCGCCAGCAGTGACGGGAGGACAACAGGGCTAGCCAAAAACATTCAGTACTTC.

This clonotype came up a few times. This chain links TRBV4-1 with TRBJ2-4, with a possible D match to TRBD1 (6 bases). The germline gives CDR1 MGHRA, CDR2 YSYEKL. The V gene lost 3 bases and the J gene lost 2 bases, with 14 bases spanning the gap. The CDR3 is made up of 16 amino acids. In DNA form, the CDR3 reads TGCGCCAGCAGCCACCCCGGACAGTTCCCCAAAAACATTCAGTACTTC. Its translation is CASSHPGQFPKNIQYF.

The chain uses TRBV4-2 and TRBJ1-2; 7 bases align to TRBD1. The CDR3 extends over 15 amino acids. Unmatched junction bases numbered 11, after V lost 4 bases and J lost 6 bases. Germline V gene sequence: CDR1 LGHNA, CDR2 YNFKEQ. CDR3 in DNA: TGTGCCAGCAGCCCCAGAAGCACAGGGGACCATGGCTACACCTTC. As protein: CASSPRSTGDHGYTF.

A few counts support this clonotype. The chain couples TRBV4-2 to TRBJ2-1, with D tentatively TRBD1 or TRBD2 (6 bases each). Germline CDR1 and CDR2: LGHNA and YNFKEQ. Trimming took off 2 bases at V and 6 bases at J, with 14 bases between the two ends. The CDR3 is 15 amino acids. CDR3 protein: CASSQFSGGRNEQFF. The CDR3 coding sequence is TGTGCCAGCAGCCAATTTAGTGGGGGGCGCAATGAGCAGTTCTTC.

Concerning this clonotype: A junction boundary mismatches the germline segment, possibly from a read error. This chain links TRBV5-1 with TRBJ2-1; D may correspond to TRBD1 or TRBD2 (6 bases each). The CDR3 runs to 16 residues. The germline CDR1 and CDR2 sequences are SGHRS and YFSETQ. The CDR3 loop reads CASSPSKGGSYNERFF. CDR3 sequence (DNA): TGCGCCAGCAGCCCATCCAAGGGGGGCTCCTACAATGAGCGGTTCTTC.